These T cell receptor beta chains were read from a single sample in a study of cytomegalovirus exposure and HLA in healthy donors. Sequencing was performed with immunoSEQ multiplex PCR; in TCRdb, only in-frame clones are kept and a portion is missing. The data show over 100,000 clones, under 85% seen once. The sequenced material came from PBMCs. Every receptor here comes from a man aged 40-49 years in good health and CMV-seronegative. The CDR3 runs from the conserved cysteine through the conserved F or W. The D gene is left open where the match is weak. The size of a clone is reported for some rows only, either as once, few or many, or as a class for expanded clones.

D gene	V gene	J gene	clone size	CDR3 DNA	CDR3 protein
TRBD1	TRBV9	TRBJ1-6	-	TGTGCCAGCAGTGGACAGGGACTCGGTTCACCCCTCCACTTT	CASSGQGLGSPLHF
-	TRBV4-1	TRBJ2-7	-	TGCACCAGCAGCCTCCGCAGGGGCCACGAGCAGTACTTC	CTSSLRRGHEQYF
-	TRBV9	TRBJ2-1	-	TGTGCCAGCAGCGCCCAGGGGAGCCATGAGCAGTTCTTC	CASSAQGSHEQFF
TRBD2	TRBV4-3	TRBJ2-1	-	TGCGCCAGCAGTCAGCGGGGTTACAATGAGCAGTTCTTC	CASSQRGYNEQFF
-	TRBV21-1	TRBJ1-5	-	TGTGCCAGCAGCAAAGGAAGAAGGAGCAGGGCCCAAACAATCAATCCCCAGCATTTT	CASSKGRRSRAQTINPQHF
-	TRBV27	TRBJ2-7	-	TGTGCCAGCAGTCGTACAGGGCCCTACGAGCAGTACTTC	CASSRTGPYEQYF
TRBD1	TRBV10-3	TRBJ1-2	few	TGTGCCATCAGTGAGTCGAGAGGACAGGGGGACTATGGCTACACCTTC	CAISESRGQGDYGYTF
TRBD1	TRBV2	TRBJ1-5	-	TGTGCCAGCAGTGAAGACAGGGGACTCAATCAGCCCCAGCATTTT	CASSEDRGLNQPQHF
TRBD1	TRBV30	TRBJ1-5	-	TGTGCCTGGAGTGGGTGGACAGGCGACCAGCCCCAGCATTTT	CAWSGWTGDQPQHF
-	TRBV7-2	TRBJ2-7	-	TGTGCCAGCAGCTTAGAGGGGATGTTAAGGAACGAGCAGTACTTC	CASSLEGMLRNEQYF
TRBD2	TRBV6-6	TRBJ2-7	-	TGTGCCAGCAGTTACTCGACGGGGGGCGAGCAGTACTTC	CASSYSTGGEQYF
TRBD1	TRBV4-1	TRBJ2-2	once	TGCGCCAGCATGCCGGGACAGGGGAACGGGGAGCTGTTTTTT	CASMPGQGNGELFF
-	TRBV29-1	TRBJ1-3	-	TGCAGCGTTGAACGCAGTACCGGAAACACCATATATTTT	CSVERSTGNTIYF